These 7 T cell receptor beta chains came from one sample sequenced in a study of shared clonotypes between healthy human individuals. This table comes from immunoSEQ multiplex PCR, and its TCRdb copy is limited to in-frame clones, with some not included. The sample comprises about 800,000 clones, around 96% of which are singletons, and roughly 0.23% rests with the top ten. Naive CD8 isolation took CD45RO-negative cells positively selected for CCR7 and excluded terminally differentiated effector memory CD45RA+ cells. Sequenced material: naive CD8+ T cells sorted from blood. The receptors come from a man aged 30-40 years in good health.

The V gene is TRBV7-9, the J gene TRBJ2-2; D not resolved. V shed 3 bases and J shed 2 bases, with 4 bases lying between them. Per germline, CDR1 SEHNR and CDR2 FQNEAQ (reference sequence). The CDR3 is 13 residues long. The CDR3, as DNA: TGTGCCAGCAGCTTTACAAACACCGGGGAGCTGTTTTTT. Its protein is CASSFTNTGELFF.

The chain combines TRBV19 with TRBJ1-2; 7 bases align to TRBD1. The CDR3 has 17 residues. Germline CDR1 reads LNHDA; CDR2 reads SQIVND (reference sequence). V dropped 0 bases and J dropped 2; count of bases not matched to a gene: 9. CDR3 sequence (DNA): TGTGCCAGTAGTATAGACCCCCGGGACAGTGTCAACTATGGCTACACCTTC. Residues: CASSIDPRDSVNYGYTF.

Remarks on this clone: Distinct nucleotide sequences in the sample also encode this CDR3. The DNA for the CDR3 is TGTGCCAGCAGCGTAGCTCCCGGGAATGAGCAGTTCTTC. Translating gives CASSVAPGNEQFF. This chain joins TRBV9 and TRBJ2-1; D gene uncertain. Germline-derived CDR1 and CDR2 are SGDLS and YYNGEE. Trimming removed 0 bases from V and 7 bases from J, with 8 bases in between. The CDR3 is 13 amino acids.

Details on this clone: The sample carries other DNA sequences with the same CDR3. The chain employs TRBV2 and TRBJ1-2, with 8 nucleotides matching TRBD1. Per germline, CDR1 SNHLY and CDR2 FYNNEI. The CDR3 totals 12 residues. V lost 8 bases, J lost 8 bases, and 7 bases stayed unmatched. CDR3 sequence reads: CASQDRVDGYTF. CDR3 in DNA: TGTGCCAGCCAGGACAGGGTCGACGGCTACACCTTC.

The chain recombines TRBV7-9 with TRBJ1-1; 7 bases fit TRBD1. The germline V gene has CDR1 SEHNR and CDR2 FQNEAQ (reference sequence). The V and J ends lost 5 bases and 5 bases, in that order; junction bases with no gene match: 11. The CDR3 spans 15 residues. The DNA of the CDR3 is TGTGCCAGCAGCGTTCCCCAGGGGGATGTGACTGAAGCTTTCTTT. Protein sequence: CASSVPQGDVTEAFF. The full variable domain, rest sourced from reference TRBV7-9 and TRBJ1-1, is DTGVSQNPRHKITKRGQNVTFRCDPISEHNRLYWYRQTLGQGPEFLTYFQNEAQLEKSRLLSDRFSAERPKGSFSTLEIQRTEQGDSAMYLCASSVPQGDVTEAFFGQGTRLTVV.

V is TRBV29-1 and J is TRBJ1-1; no clear D gene. Germline V gene lookup returns CDR1 SQVTM and CDR2 ANQGSEA. Trimming pared 7 bases from V and 12 bases from J, leaving 21 bases between. CDR3 length equals 12 residues. The CDR3 DNA is TGCAGCGCTCATGTTCCCCCGCGGGCGTCTTTCTTT. As protein: CSAHVPPRASFF.

This chain connects TRBV4-1 to TRBJ2-7; TRBD2 agrees at 9 bases. The CDR3 extends over 14 amino acids. Germline CDR1 and CDR2: MGHRA and YSYEKL. V lost 1 base and J lost 5; bases outside the gene matches: 3. CDR3: CASSQVSGSNEQYF. For the CDR3, the DNA is TGCGCCAGCAGCCAAGTTAGCGGGAGTAACGAGCAGTACTTC.